These 13 T cell receptor beta chains share one sample of origin, sequenced in a study of T cells in Graves' hyperthyroidism and ophthalmopathy. It was RNA transcripts that yielded the amplified TCR beta CDR3 regions. RT-PCR in the first round (using the HTBI primer set) targeted the TCR CDR3. TCRdb reprocessed the multiplex PCR reads via MiXCR and lists one record per CDR3 protein. The sample holds hundreds of thousands of distinct CDR3 sequences, approximately 15% seen once. Sequences were obtained from blood. The receptor set was obtained from a woman aged 25-40 years with Graves' hyperthyroidism that later progressed to Graves' ophthalmopathy.

This clonotype was counted ten times or more. This chain uses TRBV3-1 with TRBJ2-6; 7 bases map to TRBD1. The CDR3 loop spans 19 amino acids. CDR1 is LGHDT and CDR2 is YNNKEL in the germline V gene (reference sequence). J lost 1 base, V lost 4 bases, and 13 bases had no gene match. CDR3 bases: TGTGCCAGCAGCCTCCTTCAGGCAGGGGGATCGTCTGGGGCCAACGTCCTGACTTTC. As protein: CASSLLQAGGSSGANVLTF.

This clonotype was picked up many times. The genes are TRBV2 and TRBJ2-1; perhaps D is TRBD1 or TRBD2 (5 bases each). The ends were cut back, 3 bases at V and 0 bases at J, with 9 bases in the middle. CDR3 length: 15 amino acids. Per the germline V gene, CDR1 is SNHLY and CDR2 is FYNNEI. CDR3 coding DNA: TGTGCCAGCAGTGACTGGGGGTTCTCCTACAATGAGCAGTTCTTC. Its translation is CASSDWGFSYNEQFF. Looking up the rest from reference TRBV2 and TRBJ2-1 gives the full variable domain: EPEVTQTPSHQVTQMGQEVILRCVPISNHLYFYWYRQILGQKVEFLVSFYNNEISEKSEIFDDQFSVERPDGSNFTLKIRSTKLEDSAMYFCASSDWGFSYNEQFFGPGTRLTVL.

This sequence joins TRBV7-2 and TRBJ2-2; 8 bases align to TRBD2. There are 17 residues in the CDR3. V lost 3 bases, J lost 1 base, and 7 bases stayed unmatched. Germline V CDR1 and CDR2: SGHTA, FQGNSA. CDR3 in amino acids: CASSFSVSGVNTGELFF. Here the CDR3 DNA reads TGTGCCAGCAGCTTCTCCGTTAGCGGGGTGAACACCGGGGAGCTGTTTTTT.

This clonotype was observed a handful of times. This CDR3 reads CASSEEQGSEAFF. The DNA for the CDR3 is TGTGCCAGCAGTGAAGAACAGGGCTCTGAAGCTTTCTTT. The rearrangement links TRBV2 to TRBJ1-1; TRBD1 might be the D (6 bases). The CDR3 is 13 amino acids. The germline V and J ends were trimmed by 1 base and 6 bases, with 9 bases remaining between them. Germline CDR1 SNHLY, CDR2 FYNNEI.

The V and J genes are TRBV18 and TRBJ2-7, with D possibly TRBD2 on 6 matching bases. Trimming shortened V by 2 bases and J by 11 bases, and 13 bases separated the two germline ends. The V gene's germline CDR1 is KGHSH and CDR2 LQKENI. This CDR3 is built from 12 residues. The CDR3 region is CASSPIRGSKYF. The DNA of the CDR3 is TGTGCCAGCTCACCAATCCGGGGGAGCAAGTACTTC.

This clonotype was counted many times. The chain uses TRBV5-5 and TRBJ2-7, with D possibly matching TRBD1 (5 bases). The CDR3 has 14 amino acids. Germline CDR1 is SGHKS and CDR2 is YYEKEE (reference sequence). The V end lost 2 bases, the J end lost 0 bases, and 9 bases lay between the germline ends. CDR3 sequence: CASSLVQASYEQYF. Written as DNA, the CDR3 is TGTGCCAGCAGCTTAGTACAGGCCTCCTACGAGCAGTACTTC.

In this sample, this clonotype turned up a few times. V and J are TRBV9 and TRBJ2-1; D is perhaps TRBD1 (5 bases). V was pared by 5 bases and J by 5 bases, with 17 bases between. Looked up from germline, CDR1 is SGDLS and CDR2 is YYNGEE. The CDR3 is made up of 15 amino acids. The CDR3 nucleotides read TGTGCCAGCAGTCCTCCCAGGGCCCCAGACAATGAGCAGTTCTTC. This translates into CASSPPRAPDNEQFF.

J is TRBJ2-7 and V is TRBV15, with D maybe TRBD2 (5 bases). The germline gives CDR1 LNHNV, CDR2 YYDKDF (reference sequence). Trimming cost V 0 bases and J 4 bases, with 10 bases left between them. CDR3 length: 14 amino acids. CDR3 protein: CATSREAPGYEQYF. The CDR3 region has the DNA TGTGCCACCAGCAGAGAGGCCCCGGGGTACGAGCAGTACTTC.

The table lists this clonotype with many counts. This chain uses TRBV24-1 with TRBJ2-1, with 9 bases aligning to TRBD2. Germline CDR1 reads KGHDR; CDR2 reads SFDVKD. V was pared by 2 bases and J by 7 bases, with 5 bases of the junction left unmatched. This CDR3 spans 15 amino acids. This CDR3 reads CATSDSGTSRNEQFF. The DNA for the CDR3 is TGTGCCACCAGTGATTCCGGGACTAGCCGAAATGAGCAGTTCTTC.

This clonotype came up many times. This chain joins TRBV7-3 and TRBJ2-1; possibly TRBD2 for D (7 bases). The germline gives CDR1 SGHTA, CDR2 FQGTGA. Trimming stripped 2 bases from V and 4 bases from J, with 15 bases between. This CDR3 has 16 residues. The CDR3 protein is CASSLQGTTEYNEQFF. CDR3 DNA sequence: TGTGCCAGCAGCTTACAGGGGACTACGGAGTACAATGAGCAGTTCTTC.

This chain joins TRBV7-9 and TRBJ2-1; 11 nucleotides agree with TRBD1. This CDR3 contains 18 residues. The trim removed 1 base at V and 8 bases at J, leaving 13 bases unmatched. Germline V gene data show CDR1 as SEHNR and CDR2 as FQNEAQ (reference sequence). The CDR3 loop is CASSLVVSGTGGSDEQFF. The CDR3 bases are TGTGCCAGCAGCTTAGTCGTCAGTGGGACAGGGGGGAGCGATGAGCAGTTCTTC.

This clonotype was seen at least ten times. V and J are TRBV6-1 and TRBJ2-7; 8 nucleotides match TRBD2. The germline CDR1 and CDR2 sequences are MNHNS and SASEGT. This CDR3 contains 15 residues. Trimming took 10 bases from V and 2 from J; bases not matched to a gene: 13. As DNA, the CDR3 is TGTGCCACTCTTGCTCTAGCGGGTGGGGCCTACGAGCAGTACTTC. Translating it yields CATLALAGGAYEQYF.

Many counts were recorded for this clonotype. The chain is built from TRBV28 and TRBJ2-2; 7 bases match TRBD1. The CDR3 is made up of 16 amino acids. With V trimmed by 6 bases and J by 7 bases, 14 bases remained unmatched. Germline V lookup: CDR1 MDHEN, CDR2 SYDVKM. The CDR3 nucleotides read TGTGCCAGCAGACCTACAGGGGCGACTATCATCGGGGAGCTGTTTTTT. This gives the protein CASRPTGATIIGELFF. The entire variable domain, with the rest obtained from reference TRBV28 and TRBJ2-2, is as follows: DVKVTQSSRYLVKRTGEKVFLECVQDMDHENMFWYRQDPGLGLRLIYFSYDVKMKEKGDIPEGYSVSREKKERFSLILESASTNQTSMYLCASRPTGATIIGELFFGEGSRLTVL.